Shown below are 22 T cell receptor beta chains from a single sample sequenced in a study of OX40 agonist ivuxolimab in advanced cancers. TCRdb's copy holds only in-frame clones and misses some; the assay was immunoSEQ multiplex PCR. The table includes 70,000 or so clones, around nine tenths detected once. This specimen consisted of CD4+ or CD8+ T cells sorted from blood, obtained in a trial of the OX40 agonist ivuxolimab. The receptor source for this set is an adult with an advanced solid tumor such as melanoma, head and neck, liver or kidney cancer.

As to this clone: The same CDR3 arises from other DNA sequences in this sample as well. The chain has TRBV18 and TRBJ1-5; no definite D call. Germline CDR1 and CDR2: KGHSH and LQKENI. The V end lost 2 bases, the J end lost 0 bases, and 2 bases lay between the germline ends. CDR3 size: 13 residues. The CDR3 DNA reads as TGTGCCAGCTCACCAGGTAGCAATCAGCCCCAGCATTTT. The encoded protein is CASSPGSNQPQHF.

The V call is TRBV6-1, the J call TRBJ2-2, with 8 bases that match TRBD2. After removal of 5 bases from V and 7 bases from J, the junction contained 6 bases not matched to a gene. The germline CDR1 and CDR2 sequences are MNHNS and SASEGT. The CDR3 totals 14 residues. The CDR3 DNA reads TGTGCCAGCAGTCCACCAACTAGCGGCGGGGAGCTGTTTTTT. Translating it yields CASSPPTSGGELFF.

The chain employs TRBV29-1 and TRBJ2-2; TRBD2 might be the D (6 bases). V shed 4 bases and J shed 0 bases, with 12 bases lying between them. Looked up from germline, CDR1 is SQVTM and CDR2 is ANQGSEA. The CDR3 spans 15 residues. In DNA form, the CDR3 reads TGCAGCGTTGTGGAGGGACTTACGAACACCGGGGAGCTGTTTTTT. Amino acid sequence: CSVVEGLTNTGELFF.

The rearrangement uses TRBV6-1 and TRBJ1-1, with D uncertain. The CDR3 loop spans 13 amino acids. V was shortened by 5 bases and J by 5 bases, with 12 bases between the two germline ends. CDR1 and CDR2 from the germline V gene are MNHNS and SASEGT. The CDR3 nucleotides read TGTGCCAGCAGTCCCCCGGGAGGTACTGAAGCTTTCTTT. Protein sequence: CASSPPGGTEAFF.

V usage is TRBV11-2 and J usage is TRBJ1-1; D remains unclear. V was pared by 8 bases and J by 6 bases, with 19 bases between. The CDR3 spans 14 residues. Germline-derived CDR1 and CDR2 are SGHAT and FQNNGV. Here the CDR3 reads CASGLLARGAEAFF. In DNA, the CDR3 is TGTGCCAGCGGACTACTCGCCCGAGGCGCTGAAGCTTTCTTT.

The chain recombines TRBV18 with TRBJ1-2; D call uncertain. Germline CDR1 KGHSH, CDR2 LQKENI. This CDR3 spans 15 amino acids. Trimming removed 6 bases at V and 0 bases at J, with 14 bases between. The CDR3 DNA sequence: TGTGCCAGCTCGCGCGACACTGGGGCTAACTATGGCTACACCTTC. Protein: CASSRDTGANYGYTF.

In its sample, this clone was seen once. This rearrangement joins TRBV6-5 to TRBJ1-6; weak D call: TRBD1 (6 bases). Germline CDR1 is MNHEY and CDR2 is SVGAGI. Trimming shortened V by 4 bases and J by 10 bases, and 14 bases separated the two germline ends. The CDR3 spans 14 residues. CDR3: CASSSSGARSPLHF. The CDR3, as DNA: TGTGCCAGCAGTTCCTCGGGGGCGAGGTCACCCCTCCACTTT.

This sequence joins TRBV5-1 and TRBJ2-7; D is uncertain. The ends were cut back, 1 base at V and 6 bases at J, with 14 bases in the middle. CDR3 length equals 14 residues. The germline gives CDR1 SGHRS, CDR2 YFSETQ. The CDR3 DNA is TGCGCCAGCAGCTTGAACACCGCCCGGAGCGAGCAGTACTTC. It codes for CASSLNTARSEQYF.

This chain connects TRBV27 to TRBJ2-7, with D possibly being TRBD1 (8 bases). The CDR3 sequence is 15 residues long. CDR1 is MNHEY and CDR2 is SMNVEV in the germline V gene (reference sequence). The V and J ends lost 6 bases and 7 bases respectively, with 22 bases between them. For the CDR3, the DNA is TGTGCCAGCAGCTCGGGGGGACAGGCCCAGGGTGAGCAGTACTTC. It yields the protein CASSSGGQAQGEQYF.

V usage is TRBV10-3 and J usage is TRBJ2-1; 8 bases are shared with TRBD2. The germline gives CDR1 ENHRY, CDR2 SYGVKD. V lost 0 bases and J lost 7; bases outside the gene matches: 2. CDR3 length: 14 amino acids. In nucleotides, the CDR3 is TGTGCCATCAGTGAGTCTTCGGGAGGGAATGAGCAGTTCTTC. Protein: CAISESSGGNEQFF.

In this sample, this clone turned up once. The rearrangement joins TRBV7-8 to TRBJ1-3; 10 bases are shared with TRBD1. After removal of 4 bases from V and 0 bases from J, the junction contained 3 bases not matched to a gene. CDR3 length: 16 amino acids. Germline V CDR1 and CDR2: SGHVS, FQNEAQ. The CDR3 DNA reads as TGTGCCAGCAGCTCGAGACAGGGGGCCTCTGGAAACACCATATATTTT. Translation: CASSSRQGASGNTIYF.

Relative to its sample, this clone is medium-sized. The chain carries TRBV14 and TRBJ2-7; 10 nucleotides line up with TRBD2. The CDR3 has 13 residues. The J segment lost 6 bases and the V segment lost 5 bases, leaving 4 bases of the junction unmatched. Germline CDR1 SGHDN, CDR2 FVKESK. The CDR3 DNA is TGTGCCAGCAGCAGGCTAGCGGGAGCCGAGCAGTACTTC. Its translation: CASSRLAGAEQYF.

The chain is built from TRBV2 and TRBJ2-5; D may be TRBD2 (5 bases). CDR3 length equals 14 residues. Between the trimmed V and J ends, which lost 2 bases and 5 bases, there was a span of 12 bases. Germline assignment: CDR1 SNHLY and CDR2 FYNNEI. This CDR3 reads CASSEFEGGETQYF. The CDR3 DNA sequence: TGTGCCAGCAGTGAATTCGAGGGTGGCGAGACCCAGTACTTC.

This chain connects TRBV5-1 to TRBJ2-3; no clear D. The V end was cut by 1 base, the J end by 1 base, with 10 bases between. The CDR3 totals 15 residues. Germline loops: CDR1 SGHRS, CDR2 YFSETQ. The CDR3 region is CASSLSAPGTDTQYF. As DNA, the CDR3 is TGCGCCAGCAGCTTGTCCGCCCCGGGCACAGATACGCAGTATTTT.

The gene calls are TRBV30 and TRBJ2-7; 16 nucleotides align to TRBD2. Germline CDR1 GTSNPN, CDR2 SVGIG (reference sequence). CDR3 length: 15 amino acids. The CDR3 region is CAVGLAGGSSSEQYF. CDR3 DNA sequence: TGTGCTGTGGGACTAGCGGGAGGGTCATCTTCCGAGCAGTACTTC.

The table lists this clone with a few counts. The rearrangement joins TRBV4-1 to TRBJ2-7; no clear D gene. This CDR3 contains 13 residues. Per germline, CDR1 MGHRA and CDR2 YSYEKL. The V end was cut by 1 base, the J end by 4 bases, with 8 bases between. This CDR3 reads CASSQAPGYEQYF. CDR3 coding DNA: TGCGCCAGCAGCCAAGCCCCCGGGTACGAGCAGTACTTC.

The rearrangement links TRBV28 to TRBJ2-2, with 8 bases lining up with TRBD2. CDR3 length: 14 amino acids. The J segment lost 5 bases and the V segment lost 7 bases, leaving 6 bases of the junction unmatched. From germline, CDR1 is MDHEN and CDR2 SYDVKM. For the CDR3, the DNA is TGTGCCAGCACCCCGGGGGGGATTACCGGGGAGCTGTTTTTT. Amino acids: CASTPGGITGELFF.

V usage is TRBV4-1 and J usage is TRBJ2-2, with a weak D call TRBD1 (6 bases). CDR3 size: 14 residues. In germline, CDR1 is MGHRA, CDR2 YSYEKL. Deletions cut 3 bases from V and 4 bases from J, with 9 bases between. The CDR3 DNA reads as TGCGCCAGCAGCCATCAGGGGCGCACCGGGGAGCTGTTTTTT. It codes for CASSHQGRTGELFF.

This clone has a single count. The V and J genes are TRBV6-1 and TRBJ1-5; no clear D gene. The CDR3 is made up of 14 amino acids. Germline CDR1 MNHNS, CDR2 SASEGT. The V gene lost 2 bases and the J gene lost 6 bases, with 11 bases spanning the gap. The CDR3 nucleotides read TGTGCCAGCAGTGAACGGACCGGGTCTCAGCCCCAGCATTTT. Translating gives CASSERTGSQPQHF.

The genes are TRBV19 and TRBJ2-2, with TRBD2 matching 8 bases. The junction had 6 bases not matched to a gene; V was cut back by 3 bases and J by 6 bases. CDR1 and CDR2 (germline): LNHDA, SQIVND (reference sequence). The CDR3 totals 15 residues. The CDR3 protein is CASSIDSSGAGELFF. Here the CDR3 DNA reads TGTGCCAGTAGTATTGATAGTAGCGGGGCCGGGGAGCTGTTTTTT.

The V call is TRBV29-1, the J call TRBJ2-7; 8 nucleotides agree with TRBD1. The CDR3 runs to 12 residues. The J segment lost 2 bases and the V segment lost 5 bases, leaving 2 bases of the junction unmatched. CDR1 is SQVTM, CDR2 ANQGSEA, per germline. The CDR3 bases are TGCAGCGTTAGGACAGGGACCTACGAGCAGTACTTC. Translation gives CSVRTGTYEQYF.

This clone has just one count. The gene calls are TRBV28 and TRBJ1-1, with TRBD1 matching 7 bases. CDR3 length: 16 residues. Germline trimming cut 3 bases from V and 1 base from J; bases unmatched to any gene: 8. Germline-derived CDR1 and CDR2 are MDHEN and SYDVKM. CDR3 loop: CASSFGAGGANTEAFF. CDR3 DNA sequence: TGTGCCAGCAGTTTTGGGGCAGGGGGTGCGAACACTGAAGCTTTCTTT.